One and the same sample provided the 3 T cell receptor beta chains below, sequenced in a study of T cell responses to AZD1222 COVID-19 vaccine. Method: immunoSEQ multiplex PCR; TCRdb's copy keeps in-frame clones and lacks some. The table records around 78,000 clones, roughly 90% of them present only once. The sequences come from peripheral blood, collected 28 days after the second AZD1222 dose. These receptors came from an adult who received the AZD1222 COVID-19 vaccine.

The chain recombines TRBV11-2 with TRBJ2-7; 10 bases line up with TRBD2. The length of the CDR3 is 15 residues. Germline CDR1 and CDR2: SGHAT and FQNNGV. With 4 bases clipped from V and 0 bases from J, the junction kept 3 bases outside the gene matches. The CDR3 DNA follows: TGTGCCAGCAGCTGGGCTAGCGGGAGCTCCTACGAGCAGTACTTC. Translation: CASSWASGSSYEQYF.

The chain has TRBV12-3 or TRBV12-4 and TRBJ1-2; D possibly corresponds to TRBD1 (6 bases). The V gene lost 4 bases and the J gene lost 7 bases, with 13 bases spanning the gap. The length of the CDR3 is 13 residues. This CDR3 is CASSWGAGFGYTF. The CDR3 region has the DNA TGTGCCAGCAGTTGGGGGGCAGGTTTTGGCTACACCTTC.

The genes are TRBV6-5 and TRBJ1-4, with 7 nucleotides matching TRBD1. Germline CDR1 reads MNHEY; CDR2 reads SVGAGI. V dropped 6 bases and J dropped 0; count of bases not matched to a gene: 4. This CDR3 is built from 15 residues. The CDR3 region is CASRPQGATNEKLFF. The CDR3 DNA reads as TGTGCCAGCAGGCCTCAGGGGGCAACTAATGAAAAACTGTTTTTT.